This TCR beta chain is from a study of blood T cell repertoires in COVID-19. Germline CDR1 MDHEN, CDR2 SYDVKM. Trimming removed 1 base from V and 5 bases from J; junction bases left unmatched: 13. The CDR3 runs to 19 residues. Original processing methods: It was from reference gene primer amplification that nucleated cell counts were estimated. The table came from immunoSEQ multiplex PCR; TCRdb's copy has only in-frame clones and leaves some out. The DNA was the basis for D and trimming; V, J and clone size are from that table. Of approximately 300,000 clones listed, approximately 91% were seen once; the top ten hold about 11%.

Sequenced: peripheral blood. V and J are TRBV28 and TRBJ2-7, with TRBD2 matching 14 bases. The origin of this receptor is a woman in her 30s with COVID-19, enrolled during active disease. Written as DNA, the CDR3 is TGTGCCAGCAGTTTATTTTGGACTAGCGGGAGGAGAGTGGCAAACGAGCAGTACTTC. It translates to CASSLFWTSGRRVANEQYF.